The 20 T cell receptor beta chains given below trace back to one sample, sequenced in a study of blood T cell repertoires in COVID-19. This table comes from immunoSEQ multiplex PCR, and its TCRdb copy is limited to in-frame clones, with some not included. The table includes about 220,000 clones, approximately 83% detected once. The sample consisted of peripheral blood. Every receptor here comes from a woman between 25 and 40 years old who had recovered from COVID-19.

This clone occurred many times. The rearrangement uses TRBV9 and TRBJ2-1; TRBD1 aligns across 8 bases. The CDR3 is 16 residues long. Germline V lookup: CDR1 SGDLS, CDR2 YYNGEE. V was clipped by 0 bases and J by 4 bases; unmatched bases: 6. CDR3 sequence: CASSVALDRGYNEQFF. CDR3 nucleotides: TGTGCCAGCAGCGTAGCCCTAGACAGGGGATACAATGAGCAGTTCTTC. Drawing the rest from reference TRBV9 and TRBJ2-1, the complete variable domain is DSGVTQTPKHLITATGQRVTLRCSPRSGDLSVYWYQQSLDQGLQFLIQYYNGEERAKGNILERFSAQQFPDLHSELNLSSLELGDSALYFCASSVALDRGYNEQFFGPGTRLTVL.

The chain employs TRBV7-2 and TRBJ1-1, with D possibly matching TRBD1 (5 bases). The germline gives CDR1 SGHTA, CDR2 FQGNSA. The V end lost 4 bases, the J end lost 1 base, and 7 bases lay between the germline ends. The CDR3 consists of 13 residues. CDR3 sequence reads: CASSSGQNTEAFF. The DNA of the CDR3 is TGTGCCAGCAGCTCTGGACAGAACACTGAAGCTTTCTTT.

This rearrangement joins TRBV4-3 to TRBJ1-2; D not certain. The V end lost 0 bases, the J end lost 8 bases, and 19 bases lay between the germline ends. The CDR3 has 16 amino acids. Germline values: CDR1 LGHNA, CDR2 YSLEER. In nucleotides, the CDR3 is TGCGCCAGCAGCCAAGAGGAGGGCATATTGTTTTCGGGCTACACCTTC. It specifies CASSQEEGILFSGYTF.

CDR3 in amino acids: CASSDDRGNSQYF. The CDR3, as DNA: TGTGCCAGTAGTGATGACAGGGGCAACTCGCAGTATTTT. The chain carries TRBV19 and TRBJ2-3, with TRBD1 matching over 8 bases. CDR1 LNHDA and CDR2 SQIVND come from the germline V gene (reference sequence). V was pared by 5 bases and J by 10 bases, with 8 bases of the junction left unmatched. The CDR3 loop spans 13 amino acids.

The chain is built from TRBV13 and TRBJ2-1; 8 bases map to TRBD2. The CDR3 consists of 18 residues. The germline V gene has CDR1 PRHDT and CDR2 FYEKMQ (reference sequence). The trim removed 0 bases at V and 4 bases at J, leaving 11 bases unmatched. CDR3 loop: CASSLGRGADYLYNEQFF. In DNA, the CDR3 is TGTGCCAGCAGCTTAGGGCGGGGGGCAGACTATCTATACAATGAGCAGTTCTTC.

The chain combines TRBV6-2 or TRBV6-3 with TRBJ2-6, with 11 bases matching TRBD1. CDR1 MNHEY and CDR2 SVGEGT come from the germline V gene. V trimming: 2 bases; J trimming: 0 bases; junction bases outside the gene matches: 6. CDR3 length equals 19 residues. The CDR3 coding sequence is TGTGCCAGCAGTTACCCGGGACAGGGGGTATTCTCTGGGGCCAACGTCCTGACTTTC. Amino acid sequence: CASSYPGQGVFSGANVLTF.

V gene TRBV7-6 combines with J gene TRBJ2-2, with 13 bases fitting TRBD2. After removal of 5 bases from V and 0 bases from J, the junction contained 6 bases not matched to a gene. This CDR3 region has 18 residues. Germline values: CDR1 SGHVS, CDR2 FNYEAQ. The CDR3 DNA sequence: TGTGCCAGCAGCCCCCGACTAGCGGGGGGACCGAACACCGGGGAGCTGTTTTTT. This sequence encodes CASSPRLAGGPNTGELFF.

This sequence joins TRBV10-1 and TRBJ1-2; 9 positions match TRBD1. Germline V gene sequence: CDR1 WNHNN, CDR2 SYGVQD (reference sequence). Germline trimming cut 0 bases from V and 4 bases from J; bases unmatched to any gene: 6. The CDR3 covers 16 residues. CDR3 nucleotide sequence: TGCGCCAGCAGTGAGTCGAGGGGACAGGGATTCTATGGCTACACCTTC. Residues: CASSESRGQGFYGYTF.

The V gene is TRBV5-6, the J gene TRBJ2-3; perhaps TRBD1 as D (5 bases). CDR3 length: 15 residues. The germline V gene encodes CDR1 SGHDT and CDR2 YYEEEE. V lost 0 bases, J lost 2 bases, and 10 bases lay in between. This chain's CDR3 is CASSLGQGYTDTQYF. CDR3 nucleotides: TGTGCCAGCAGCTTGGGGCAGGGTTACACAGATACGCAGTATTTT. The whole variable domain, remainder taken from reference TRBV5-6 and TRBJ2-3, is DAGVTQSPTHLIKTRGQQVTLRCSPKSGHDTVSWYQQALGQGPQFIFQYYEEEERQRGNFPDRFSGHQFPNYSSELNVNALLLGDSALYLCASSLGQGYTDTQYFGPGTRLTVL.

In DNA form, the CDR3 reads TGTGCCAGCAGTTATTCGAGCAGGCCCACTGAAGCTTTCTTT. Translating it yields CASSYSSRPTEAFF. This chain connects TRBV6-2 or TRBV6-3 to TRBJ1-1; no clear D. The length of the CDR3 is 14 residues. Germline V CDR1 and CDR2: MNHEY, SVGEGT. V lost 3 bases and J 4 bases, leaving 12 bases between the germline ends.

The chain recombines TRBV19 with TRBJ1-5, with 7 bases lining up with TRBD1. The germline gives CDR1 LNHDA, CDR2 SQIVND (reference sequence). Trimming took 6 bases from V and 0 from J; bases not matched to a gene: 5. The CDR3 length is 15 residues. CDR3 in amino acids: CASRGGQYSNQPQHF. CDR3 sequence (DNA): TGTGCCAGTAGGGGGGGACAGTATAGCAATCAGCCCCAGCATTTT.

The chain combines TRBV3-1 (or the pseudogene TRBV3-2) with TRBJ2-7, with a weak D call TRBD1 (6 bases). Looked up from germline, CDR1 is LGHDT and CDR2 is YNNKEL (reference sequence). Trimming removed 3 bases at V and 0 bases at J, with 9 bases between. CDR3 length equals 14 residues. CDR3 residues: CASSQTGSSYEQYF. The CDR3 DNA reads as TGTGCCAGCAGCCAGACAGGCAGCTCCTACGAGCAGTACTTC.

The chain couples TRBV9 to TRBJ2-2; 9 bases agree with TRBD2. V shed 4 bases and J 7 bases; nucleotides not matched to a gene: 8. The CDR3 runs 15 residues. Germline V CDR1 and CDR2: SGDLS, YYNGEE. DNA of the CDR3: TGTGCCAGCAGCCAACGCGGGGGGGCGGTCGGGGAGCTGTTTTTT. This codes for CASSQRGGAVGELFF.

This chain links TRBV6-4 with TRBJ2-3, with 10 bases that match TRBD2. The CDR3 length is 14 residues. Germline trimming cut 3 bases from V and 4 bases from J; bases unmatched to any gene: 1. Germline assignment: CDR1 MRHNA and CDR2 SNTAGT. The DNA of the CDR3 is TGTGCCAGCAGTGAGAGCGGGGGGGCAGATACGCAGTATTTT. This sequence encodes CASSESGGADTQYF.

The chain has TRBV3-1 (or the pseudogene TRBV3-2) and TRBJ2-7, with 12 bases aligning to TRBD2. From germline, CDR1 is LGHDT and CDR2 YNNKEL (reference sequence). V was pared by 0 bases and J by 6 bases, with 9 bases of the junction left unmatched. This CDR3 comprises 17 residues. The CDR3, as DNA: TGTGCCAGCAGCCAAGAACAGGGACTAGCGGGTCTCGGCGAGCAGTACTTC. Encoded protein: CASSQEQGLAGLGEQYF.

This clone was picked up one time. This chain links TRBV11-2 with TRBJ1-5; D may be TRBD1 (5 bases). This CDR3 comprises 13 residues. The germline V and J ends were trimmed by 2 bases and 12 bases, with 14 bases remaining between them. Germline V CDR1 and CDR2: SGHAT, FQNNGV. CDR3 DNA sequence: TGTGCCAGCAGCTTAATAAGGGGCACCCGCCAGCATTTT. It encodes CASSLIRGTRQHF. The full variable domain, completed using reference TRBV11-2 and TRBJ1-5, is EAGVAQSPRYKIIEKRQSVAFWCNPISGHATLYWYQQILGQGPKLLIQFQNNGVVDDSQLPKDRFSAERLKGVDSTLKIQPAKLEDSAVYLCASSLIRGTRQHFGDGTRLSIL.

The V and J genes are TRBV4-3 and TRBJ2-1; perhaps TRBD2 as D (6 bases). The CDR3 contains 17 residues. V dropped 0 bases and J dropped 4 bases, with 16 bases sitting between them. Germline V lookup: CDR1 LGHNA, CDR2 YSLEER. CDR3 bases: TGCGCCAGCAGCCAAGATCCCCCCGGGAGTACATACAATGAGCAGTTCTTC. It encodes CASSQDPPGSTYNEQFF.

The chain is built from TRBV11-3 and TRBJ2-1, with TRBD2 identical over 8 bases. The V gene end was trimmed by 2 bases and the J gene end by 4 bases; junction bases not matched to a gene: 10. In germline, CDR1 is SGHNT, CDR2 YENEEA. CDR3 size: 17 residues. The CDR3 sequence is CASSLRRASGGYNEQFF. The CDR3 DNA is TGTGCCAGCAGCTTAAGGCGGGCGAGCGGGGGTTACAATGAGCAGTTCTTC.

The gene calls are TRBV5-1 and TRBJ2-7, with 7 positions matching TRBD1. The junction had 12 bases not matched to a gene; V was cut back by 4 bases and J by 2 bases. The CDR3 totals 16 residues. Germline V lookup: CDR1 SGHRS, CDR2 YFSETQ. In DNA, the CDR3 is TGCGCCAGCAGCCTCCTGACAGGGCAACCCACCTACGAGCAGTACTTC. Translating it yields CASSLLTGQPTYEQYF.

The rearrangement links TRBV4-3 to TRBJ2-3; 8 bases match TRBD2. The CDR3 has 16 amino acids. V shed 1 base, J shed 4 bases, and the junction held 7 bases outside the gene matches. CDR1 and CDR2 from the germline V gene are LGHNA and YSLEER. The CDR3 region is CASSQGSAGVSDTQYF. CDR3 in DNA: TGCGCCAGCAGCCAAGGATCAGCGGGGGTTTCAGATACGCAGTATTTT.